This entry concerns a single T cell receptor (beta chain). Its specificity is unknown. The length of the CDR3 is 15 residues. CDR1 is SQVTM and CDR2 is ANQGSEA in the germline V gene. Trimming took off 6 bases at V and 3 bases at J, with 17 bases between the two ends. PCR was performed a second time for about 6 to 12 cycles using a sample-barcoded 5' primer and a J-beta primer mix. Researchers report that a template-switch adaptor with 12 random nucleotides tagged each cDNA molecule. TCRdb re-called the 5' RACE reads through MiXCR, storing one row per CDR3 protein. The repertoire consists of some 1 million distinct CDR3 sequences, with less than 50% occurring once and the leading ten covering 18%. This sample stems from a study of blood T cells in healthy people across ages. The study, taken as a whole, reports: CMV status of donors was unknown, possibly confounding expanded clonotype changes.

Input material: blood. The receptor comes from a woman in her sixties or seventies in good health. The V call is TRBV29-1, the J call TRBJ2-2; D gene unclear. The CDR3 bases are TGCAGCGTCCCAAGGCTGGGGTTGGACACCGGGGAGCTGTTTTTT. Its translation: CSVPRLGLDTGELFF.